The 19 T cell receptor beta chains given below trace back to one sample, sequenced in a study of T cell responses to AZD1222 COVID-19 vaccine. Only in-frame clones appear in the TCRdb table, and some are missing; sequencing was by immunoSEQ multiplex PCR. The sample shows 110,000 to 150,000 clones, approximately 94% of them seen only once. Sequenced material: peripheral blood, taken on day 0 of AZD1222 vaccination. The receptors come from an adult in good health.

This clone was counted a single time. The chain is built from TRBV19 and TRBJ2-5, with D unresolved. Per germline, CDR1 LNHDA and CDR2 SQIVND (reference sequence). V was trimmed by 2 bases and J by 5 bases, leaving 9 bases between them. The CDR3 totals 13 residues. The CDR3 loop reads CASSISEEETQYF. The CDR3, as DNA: TGTGCCAGTAGTATAAGCGAGGAGGAGACCCAGTACTTC.

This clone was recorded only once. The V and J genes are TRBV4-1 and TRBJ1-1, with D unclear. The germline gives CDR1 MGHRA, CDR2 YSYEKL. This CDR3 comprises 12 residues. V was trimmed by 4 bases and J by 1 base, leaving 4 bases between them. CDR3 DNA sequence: TGCGCCAGCAGCCCAGCGAACACTGAAGCTTTCTTT. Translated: CASSPANTEAFF.

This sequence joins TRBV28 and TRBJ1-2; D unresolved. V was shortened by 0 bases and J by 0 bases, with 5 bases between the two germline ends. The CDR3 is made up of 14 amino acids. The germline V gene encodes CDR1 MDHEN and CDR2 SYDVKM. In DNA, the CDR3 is TGTGCCAGCAGTTTATGGGACGCTAACTATGGCTACACCTTC. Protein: CASSLWDANYGYTF.

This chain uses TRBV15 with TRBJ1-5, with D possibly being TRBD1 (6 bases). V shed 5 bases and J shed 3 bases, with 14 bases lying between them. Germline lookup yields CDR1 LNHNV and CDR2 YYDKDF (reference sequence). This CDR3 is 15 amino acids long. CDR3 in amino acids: CATSRDMTYNQPQHF. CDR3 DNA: TGTGCCACCAGCCGGGACATGACCTACAATCAGCCCCAGCATTTT.

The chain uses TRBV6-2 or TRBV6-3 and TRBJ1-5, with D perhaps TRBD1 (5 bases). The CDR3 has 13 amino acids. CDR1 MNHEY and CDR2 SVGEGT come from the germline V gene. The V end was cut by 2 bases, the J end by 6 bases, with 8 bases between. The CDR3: CASSYGGGQPQHF. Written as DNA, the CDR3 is TGTGCCAGCAGTTACGGGGGGGGTCAGCCCCAGCATTTT.

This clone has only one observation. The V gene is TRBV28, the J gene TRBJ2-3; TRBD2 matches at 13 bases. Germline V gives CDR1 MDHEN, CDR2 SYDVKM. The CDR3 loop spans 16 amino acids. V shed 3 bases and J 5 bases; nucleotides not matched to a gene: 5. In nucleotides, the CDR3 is TGTGCCAGCAGTTTGGGGACTAGCGGGGCGGTAGATACGCAGTATTTT. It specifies CASSLGTSGAVDTQYF.

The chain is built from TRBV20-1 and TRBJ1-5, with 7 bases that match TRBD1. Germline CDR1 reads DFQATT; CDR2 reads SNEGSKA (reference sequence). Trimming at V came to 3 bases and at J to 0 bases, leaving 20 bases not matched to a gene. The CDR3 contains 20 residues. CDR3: CSASVDRLSPRLGSNQPQHF. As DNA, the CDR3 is TGCAGTGCTAGTGTGGACAGGCTTTCACCCCGCTTGGGTAGCAATCAGCCCCAGCATTTT.

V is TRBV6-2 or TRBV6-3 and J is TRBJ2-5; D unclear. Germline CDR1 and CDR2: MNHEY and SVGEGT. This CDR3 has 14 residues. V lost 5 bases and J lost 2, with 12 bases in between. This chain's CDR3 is CASSKLWEQETQYF. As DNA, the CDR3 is TGTGCCAGCAGTAAACTATGGGAACAAGAGACCCAGTACTTC.

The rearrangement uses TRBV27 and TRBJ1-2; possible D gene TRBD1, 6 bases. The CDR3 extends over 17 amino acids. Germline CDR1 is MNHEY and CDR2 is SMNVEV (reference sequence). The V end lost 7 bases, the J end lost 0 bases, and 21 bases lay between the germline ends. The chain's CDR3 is CASTPQYRAPANYGYTF. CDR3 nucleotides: TGTGCCAGCACCCCTCAGTACAGGGCGCCAGCTAACTATGGCTACACCTTC.

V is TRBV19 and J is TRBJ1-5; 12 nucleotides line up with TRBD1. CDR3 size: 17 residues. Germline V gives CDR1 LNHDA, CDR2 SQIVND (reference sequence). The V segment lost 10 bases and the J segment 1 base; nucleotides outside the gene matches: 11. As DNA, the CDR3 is TGTGCCACGGGACAGGGGGCACTGGTTAAAAGCAATCAGCCCCAGCATTTT. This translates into CATGQGALVKSNQPQHF.

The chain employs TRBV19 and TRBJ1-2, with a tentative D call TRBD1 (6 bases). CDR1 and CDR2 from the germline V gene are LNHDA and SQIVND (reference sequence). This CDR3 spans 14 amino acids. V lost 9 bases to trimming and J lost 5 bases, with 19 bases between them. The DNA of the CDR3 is TGTGCCAGCCAAACCCACGGGACATCTTATGGCTACACCTTC. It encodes CASQTHGTSYGYTF.

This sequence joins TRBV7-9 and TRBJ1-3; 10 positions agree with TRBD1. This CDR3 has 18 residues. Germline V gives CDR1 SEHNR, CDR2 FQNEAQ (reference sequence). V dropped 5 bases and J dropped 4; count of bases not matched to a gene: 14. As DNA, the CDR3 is TGTGCCAGCAGCCGACCTATCCGGGACAGGGGTGAAGGAAACACCATATATTTT. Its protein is CASSRPIRDRGEGNTIYF.

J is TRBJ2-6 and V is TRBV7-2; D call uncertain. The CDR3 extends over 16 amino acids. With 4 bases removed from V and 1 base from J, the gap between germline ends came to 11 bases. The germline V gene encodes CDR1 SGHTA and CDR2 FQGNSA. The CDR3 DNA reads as TGTGCCAGCAGCTCCCAAGAGTTGTCTGGGGCCAACGTCCTGACTTTC. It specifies CASSSQELSGANVLTF. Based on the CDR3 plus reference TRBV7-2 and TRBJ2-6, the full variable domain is GAGVSQSPSNKVTEKGKDVELRCDPISGHTALYWYRQSLGQGLEFLIYFQGNSAPDKSGLPSDRFSAERTGGSVSTLTIQRTQQEDSAVYLCASSSQELSGANVLTFGAGSRLTVL.

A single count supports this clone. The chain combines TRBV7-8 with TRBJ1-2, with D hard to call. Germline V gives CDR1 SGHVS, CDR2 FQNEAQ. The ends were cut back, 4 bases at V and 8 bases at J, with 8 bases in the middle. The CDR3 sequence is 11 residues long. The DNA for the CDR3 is TGTGCCAGCAGCTCAAGTTACGGCTACACCTTC. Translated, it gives CASSSSYGYTF.

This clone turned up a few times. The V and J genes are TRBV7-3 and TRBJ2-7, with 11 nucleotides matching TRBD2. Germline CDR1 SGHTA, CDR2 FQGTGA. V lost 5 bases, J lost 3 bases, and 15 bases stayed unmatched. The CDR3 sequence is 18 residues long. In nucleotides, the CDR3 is TGTGCCAGCAGCCCGTGGGCTGCCGGGACTAGCGGTGACTACGAGCAGTACTTC. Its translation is CASSPWAAGTSGDYEQYF.

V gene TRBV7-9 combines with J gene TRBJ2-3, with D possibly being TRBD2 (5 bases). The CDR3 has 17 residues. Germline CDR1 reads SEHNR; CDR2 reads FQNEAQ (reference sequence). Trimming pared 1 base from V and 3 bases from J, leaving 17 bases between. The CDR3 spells CASSLVLAILSTDTQYF. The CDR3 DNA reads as TGTGCCAGCAGCTTAGTCCTAGCCATTTTGAGTACAGATACGCAGTATTTT.

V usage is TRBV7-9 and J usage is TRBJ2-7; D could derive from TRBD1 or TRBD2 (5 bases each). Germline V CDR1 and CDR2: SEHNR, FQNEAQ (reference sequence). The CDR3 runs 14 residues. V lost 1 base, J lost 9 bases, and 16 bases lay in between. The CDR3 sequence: CASSLGQGGGRQYF. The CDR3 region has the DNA TGTGCCAGCAGCTTAGGGCAGGGCGGAGGTAGGCAGTACTTC.

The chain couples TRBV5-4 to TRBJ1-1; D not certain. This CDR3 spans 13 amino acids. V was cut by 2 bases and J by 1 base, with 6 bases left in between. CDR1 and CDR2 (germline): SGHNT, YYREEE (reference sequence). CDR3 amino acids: CASSFRGNTEAFF. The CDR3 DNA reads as TGTGCCAGCAGCTTTCGAGGGAACACTGAAGCTTTCTTT.

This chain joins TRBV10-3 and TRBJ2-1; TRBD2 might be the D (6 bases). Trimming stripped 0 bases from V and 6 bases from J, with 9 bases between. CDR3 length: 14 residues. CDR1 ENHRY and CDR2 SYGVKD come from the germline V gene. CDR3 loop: CAISESPGGNEQFF. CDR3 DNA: TGTGCCATCAGTGAGTCGCCCGGGGGCAATGAGCAGTTCTTC.